Shown below are 11 T cell receptor beta chains from a single sample sequenced in a study of Ad26.COV2.S vaccination and SARS-CoV-2 variants. The data were produced by immunoSEQ multiplex PCR, yet TCRdb's version contains in-frame clones alone and is incomplete. The profile shows some 180,000 clones, roughly nine tenths of them singletons. The material was peripheral blood, obtained after recovery from COVID-19. Receptor source: a human donor who had recovered from COVID-19.

V usage is TRBV27 and J usage is TRBJ1-6, with D perhaps matching TRBD1 (5 bases). Germline V gene data show CDR1 as MNHEY and CDR2 as SMNVEV (reference sequence). The CDR3 sequence is 15 residues long. V gave up 5 bases and J gave up 7 bases, with 15 bases separating them. This CDR3 is CASSLSTGGNSPLHF. CDR3 DNA sequence: TGTGCCAGCAGTCTAAGTACAGGAGGGAATTCACCCCTCCACTTT.

This rearrangement joins TRBV9 to TRBJ2-3, with 8 bases that match TRBD2. J was trimmed by 2 bases and V by 4 bases; bases with no gene match: 6. The CDR3 covers 15 residues. Germline V gene data show CDR1 as SGDLS and CDR2 as YYNGEE. The CDR3 DNA reads as TGTGCCAGCAGCCTCACTAGCGGAAACACAGATACGCAGTATTTT. Translation gives CASSLTSGNTDTQYF.

The chain recombines TRBV6-5 with TRBJ1-3; 9 bases match TRBD1. Unmatched junction bases numbered 5, after V lost 7 bases and J lost 4 bases. The length of the CDR3 is 14 residues. The germline gives CDR1 MNHEY, CDR2 SVGAGI. This CDR3 reads CASIPTGGGNTIYF. CDR3 nucleotides: TGTGCCAGCATACCGACAGGGGGAGGAAACACCATATATTTT.

The genes are TRBV18 and TRBJ1-5, with D hard to call. Trimming stripped 3 bases from V and 6 bases from J, with 12 bases between. The CDR3 is made up of 14 amino acids. CDR1 and CDR2 from the germline V gene are KGHSH and LQKENI. The CDR3: CASSPRTDTQPQHF. In DNA, the CDR3 is TGTGCCAGCTCACCGCGGACGGATACTCAGCCCCAGCATTTT.

This chain links TRBV3-1 (or the pseudogene TRBV3-2) with TRBJ1-2; 11 bases are a match to TRBD1. The trim removed 0 bases at V and 6 bases at J, leaving 3 bases unmatched. This CDR3 is 15 amino acids long. Per the germline V gene, CDR1 is LGHDT and CDR2 is YNNKEL (reference sequence). The CDR3 DNA reads TGTGCCAGCAGCCAAGAACGGACAGGGGGCCATGGCTACACCTTC. Translation: CASSQERTGGHGYTF.

The chain is built from TRBV3-1 (or the pseudogene TRBV3-2) and TRBJ2-7; 9 bases fit TRBD1. CDR3 size: 14 residues. CDR1 is LGHDT and CDR2 is YNNKEL in the germline V gene (reference sequence). The ends lost 4 bases at V and 1 base at J; junction bases unmatched: 2. The CDR3 bases are TGTGCCAGCAGCCCGGGACAGGGATCCTACGAGCAGTACTTC. This translates into CASSPGQGSYEQYF.

This chain uses TRBV19 with TRBJ1-5; 8 bases align to TRBD1. Germline V gene sequence: CDR1 LNHDA, CDR2 SQIVND (reference sequence). Germline trimming cut 9 bases from V and 4 bases from J; bases unmatched to any gene: 11. The CDR3 covers 15 residues. The CDR3 sequence: CASRRAGGTNQPQHF. The CDR3 DNA sequence: TGTGCCAGCCGGCGGGCAGGGGGCACGAATCAGCCCCAGCATTTT.

This chain uses TRBV5-5 with TRBJ1-6; no definite D call. CDR1 is SGHKS and CDR2 is YYEKEE in the germline V gene (reference sequence). CDR3 length: 14 residues. Trimming stripped 0 bases from V and 9 bases from J, with 10 bases between. The DNA for the CDR3 is TGTGCCAGCAGCTTGGGCCGGTCGATTTCACCCCTCCACTTT. Its translation: CASSLGRSISPLHF.

The CDR3 spells CASSQNRLEQGPYGYTF. For the CDR3, the DNA is TGCGCCAGCAGCCAAAACCGCCTCGAACAAGGGCCTTATGGCTACACCTTC. The V call is TRBV4-1, the J call TRBJ1-2; no firm D call. This CDR3 has 17 residues. Germline V gives CDR1 MGHRA, CDR2 YSYEKL. Trimming cost V 2 bases and J 5 bases, with 21 bases left between them.

The rearrangement joins TRBV7-2 to TRBJ2-5, with 9 positions matching TRBD2. Germline CDR1 reads SGHTA; CDR2 reads FQGNSA. The CDR3 consists of 17 residues. V trimming: 5 bases; J trimming: 5 bases; junction bases outside the gene matches: 15. CDR3 sequence (DNA): TGTGCCAGCAGCGCTCCTAGCGGGGTCTGGGGTGGGGAGACCCAGTACTTC. Translated, it gives CASSAPSGVWGGETQYF.

The CDR3: CASSPSGKTLNEQFF. DNA for the CDR3: TGTGCCAGCAGCCCTAGCGGGAAAACTCTCAATGAGCAGTTCTTC. This chain joins TRBV5-4 and TRBJ2-1; 9 nucleotides line up with TRBD2. Germline lookup yields CDR1 SGHNT and CDR2 YYREEE (reference sequence). CDR3 length equals 15 residues. V lost 4 bases to trimming and J lost 6 bases; unmatched junction nucleotides: 8.